Shown below are 12 T cell receptor beta chains from a single sample sequenced in a study of CD8 T cells in ankylosing spondylitis. TCRdb reanalysed the 5' RACE reads using MiXCR and keeps one entry per CDR3 protein. The sample has a few hundred thousand distinct CDR3 sequences, 20% seen once. Sequenced input: blood, either unsorted or a sorted T cell fraction (not recorded which). The receptors stem from a male donor with ankylosing spondylitis or in good health (not recorded which).

This clonotype occurred a few times. The rearrangement links TRBV12-3 or TRBV12-4 to TRBJ1-5, with D possibly matching TRBD1 (6 bases). CDR3 length: 16 residues. V gave up 0 bases and J gave up 0 bases, with 9 bases separating them. This chain's CDR3 is CASSLAGAGSNQPQHF. CDR3 DNA sequence: TGTGCCAGCAGTTTAGCGGGGGCTGGTAGCAATCAGCCCCAGCATTTT.

This clonotype was seen many times. The chain joins TRBV5-1 to TRBJ2-1; a weak D match, TRBD1 (6 bases). Germline CDR1 SGHRS, CDR2 YFSETQ. The CDR3 contains 14 residues. V was trimmed by 4 bases and J by 3 bases, leaving 11 bases between them. CDR3 loop: CASSPTQGYNEQFF. CDR3 DNA: TGCGCCAGCAGCCCGACACAGGGCTACAATGAGCAGTTCTTC. The full variable domain, completed using reference TRBV5-1 and TRBJ2-1, is KAGVTQTPRYLIKTRGQQVTLSCSPISGHRSVSWYQQTPGQGLQFLFEYFSETQRNKGNFPGRFSGRQFSNSRSEMNVSTLELGDSALYLCASSPTQGYNEQFFGPGTRLTVL.

This clonotype was seen at least ten times. The CDR3 region is CASSARDLKKLFF. The CDR3 DNA reads TGTGCCAGCAGTGCCCGGGACTTAAAAAAACTGTTTTTT. The chain joins TRBV27 to TRBJ1-4; tentatively, D is TRBD1 (5 bases). V shed 5 bases and J shed 9 bases, with 13 bases lying between them. CDR3 length: 13 residues. CDR1 is MNHEY, CDR2 SMNVEV, per germline (reference sequence).

This clonotype was seen at least ten times. J is TRBJ2-3 and V is TRBV29-1, with TRBD2 matching over 8 bases. The CDR3 loop spans 14 amino acids. Germline CDR1 SQVTM, CDR2 ANQGSEA. J gave up 1 base and V 7 bases, and 7 bases lay outside the gene matches. CDR3 loop: CSASGGRGTDTQYF. CDR3 coding DNA: TGCAGCGCCAGCGGGGGACGGGGCACAGATACGCAGTATTTT.

This chain connects TRBV20-1 to TRBJ2-7; 9 positions agree with TRBD2. The CDR3 is 19 amino acids. Looked up from germline, CDR1 is DFQATT and CDR2 is SNEGSKA (reference sequence). The V segment lost 0 bases and the J segment 0 bases; nucleotides outside the gene matches: 15. In DNA, the CDR3 is TGCAGTGCTAGAGACCGAGCCCCTCGGACTAGCGAGAGCTCCTACGAGCAGTACGTC. As protein: CSARDRAPRTSESSYEQYV.

V usage is TRBV3-1 and J usage is TRBJ2-3, with 8 bases that match TRBD1. V gave up 4 bases and J gave up 2 bases; unmatched junction bases: 8. Germline V CDR1 and CDR2: LGHDT, YNNKEL (reference sequence). This CDR3 is built from 16 residues. The CDR3 region has the DNA TGTGCCAGCAGCCTCGGACAGGGCCGGCTCACAGATACGCAGTATTTT. This gives the protein CASSLGQGRLTDTQYF.

The genes are TRBV20-1 and TRBJ2-1, with D unclear. Trimming removed 6 bases at V and 9 bases at J, with 18 bases between. CDR3 length: 13 amino acids. The V gene's germline CDR1 is DFQATT and CDR2 SNEGSKA (reference sequence). The CDR3 sequence is CSALDIRWGEQFF. CDR3 nucleotides: TGCAGTGCCCTAGATATTCGGTGGGGTGAGCAGTTCTTC.

CDR3 loop: CSAPTSGATYEQYV. The CDR3 DNA sequence: TGCAGTGCCCCCACTAGCGGAGCTACCTACGAGCAGTACGTC. This chain joins TRBV20-1 and TRBJ2-7; TRBD2 matches 8 bases. CDR3 length equals 14 residues. Per germline, CDR1 DFQATT and CDR2 SNEGSKA (reference sequence). The ends lost 6 bases at V and 2 bases at J; junction bases unmatched: 9.

This chain connects TRBV12-3 or TRBV12-4 to TRBJ2-1, with D possibly matching TRBD2 (6 bases). Trimming removed 2 bases at V and 5 bases at J, with 13 bases between. The CDR3 consists of 15 residues. Here the CDR3 reads CASSLYGSSNNEQFF. In DNA, the CDR3 is TGTGCCAGCAGTTTATACGGGAGTAGCAACAATGAGCAGTTCTTC.

CDR3 protein: CSARPGTANQPQHF. Written as DNA, the CDR3 is TGCAGTGCTAGACCCGGGACAGCAAATCAGCCCCAGCATTTT. This rearrangement joins TRBV20-1 to TRBJ1-5, with TRBD1 matching 7 bases. CDR1 is DFQATT and CDR2 is SNEGSKA in the germline V gene (reference sequence). V was clipped by 2 bases and J by 4 bases; unmatched bases: 5. The CDR3 has 14 residues.

The V and J genes are TRBV7-2 and TRBJ2-2, with a possible D match to TRBD1 (6 bases). Trimming stripped 1 base from V and 0 bases from J, with 6 bases between. The CDR3 consists of 15 residues. The germline V gene has CDR1 SGHTA and CDR2 FQGNSA. The CDR3 protein is CASSLGGPNTGELFF. CDR3 DNA: TGTGCCAGCAGCTTAGGGGGGCCGAACACCGGGGAGCTGTTTTTT.

A word on this clonotype: Germline and junction disagree at one end, which may indicate a read error. The chain combines TRBV7-7 with TRBJ2-5; TRBD2 is a possible D gene (5 bases). This CDR3 contains 16 residues. Germline V gives CDR1 SSHAT, CDR2 FNYEAQ (reference sequence). CDR3 in DNA: TGTGCTAGCAGCCTCCTTTCTTGGGGAGCACAAGAGACCCAGTACTTC. It yields the protein CASSLLSWGAQETQYF. Variable domain in full (rest from reference TRBV7-7 and TRBJ2-5): GAGVSQSPRYKVTKRGQDVTLRCDPISSHATLYWYQQALGQGPEFLTYFNYEAQPDKSGLPSDRFSAERPEGSISTLTIQRTEQRDSAMYRCASSLLSWGAQETQYFGPGTRLLVL.